These T cell receptor beta chains were read from a single sample in a study of Graves' ophthalmopathy and Graves' hyperthyroidism. TCRdb reprocessed the multiplex PCR reads via MiXCR and lists one record per CDR3 protein. The sample carries 300,000 to 400,000 distinct CDR3 sequences, approximately 17% recorded once. The sequenced sample was peripheral blood. The receptors stem from an adult woman with stable Graves' hyperthyroidism. CDR3s include the opening cysteine and the closing phenylalanine or tryptophan. Each record gives: J gene, clone size, D gene, V gene, CDR3 protein, CDR3 DNA. D genes are given only for firm matches. Expanded clones are given a class, and other clones once, few, many or no size at all.

j_gene: TRBJ1-1; abundance: once; d_gene: .; v_gene: TRBV6-1; CDR3aa: CASKRGSDDTEAFF; CDR3nt: TGTGCCAGCAAGAGAGGGTCCGACGACACTGAAGCTTTCTTT
j_gene: TRBJ1-2; abundance: .; d_gene: TRBD1; v_gene: TRBV6-1; CDR3aa: CASRKWTGVNYGYTF; CDR3nt: TGTGCCAGCAGAAAATGGACAGGGGTAAACTATGGCTACACCTTC
j_gene: TRBJ1-5; abundance: many; d_gene: .; v_gene: TRBV6-5; CDR3aa: CASSYGQGGQPQHF; CDR3nt: TGTGCCAGCAGTTACGGCCAGGGCGGTCAGCCCCAGCATTTT
j_gene: TRBJ1-1; abundance: many; d_gene: .; v_gene: TRBV27; CDR3aa: CASSWGVRAEAFF; CDR3nt: TGTGCCAGCAGTTGGGGGGTTAGAGCTGAAGCTTTCTTT
j_gene: TRBJ2-7; abundance: .; d_gene: TRBD1; v_gene: TRBV30; CDR3aa: CAWSGGQWADEQYF; CDR3nt: TGTGCCTGGAGTGGGGGACAGTGGGCCGACGAGCAGTACTTC
j_gene: TRBJ1-1; abundance: many; d_gene: .; v_gene: TRBV29-1; CDR3aa: CSVEDLGRATEAFF; CDR3nt: TGCAGCGTTGAAGATTTGGGGAGGGCCACTGAAGCTTTCTTT
j_gene: TRBJ2-7; abundance: many; d_gene: .; v_gene: TRBV29-1; CDR3aa: CSVGQGTSYEQYF; CDR3nt: TGCAGCGTTGGTCAGGGGACCTCCTACGAGCAGTACTTC
j_gene: TRBJ2-3; abundance: many; d_gene: TRBD2; v_gene: TRBV6-1; CDR3aa: CASSVWGLAGEGDTQYF; CDR3nt: TGTGCCAGCAGTGTTTGGGGACTAGCGGGAGAGGGGGATACGCAGTATTTT
j_gene: TRBJ2-2; abundance: many; d_gene: TRBD1; v_gene: TRBV29-1; CDR3aa: CSVQGANTGELFF; CDR3nt: TGCAGCGTCCAGGGGGCGAACACCGGGGAGCTGTTTTTT
j_gene: TRBJ1-1; abundance: many; d_gene: TRBD1; v_gene: TRBV6-2/TRBV6-3; CDR3aa: CASTQGENTEAFF; CDR3nt: TGTGCCAGCACTCAGGGGGAGAACACTGAAGCTTTCTTT
j_gene: TRBJ2-5; abundance: many; d_gene: .; v_gene: TRBV20-1; CDR3aa: CSARDRGRETQYF; CDR3nt: TGCAGTGCTAGAGACAGGGGCCGGGAGACCCAGTACTTC
j_gene: TRBJ2-2; abundance: many; d_gene: TRBD2; v_gene: TRBV20-1; CDR3aa: CSARDPREDTGELFF; CDR3nt: TGCAGTGCTAGAGACCCTCGGGAGGACACCGGGGAGCTGTTTTTT
j_gene: TRBJ2-7; abundance: many; d_gene: TRBD1; v_gene: TRBV28; CDR3aa: CASSSGTGRRDEQYF; CDR3nt: TGTGCCAGCAGCTCAGGGACAGGGCGGCGCGACGAGCAGTACTTC
j_gene: TRBJ2-5; abundance: many; d_gene: TRBD2; v_gene: TRBV5-1; CDR3aa: CASSLGGLAGVETQYF; CDR3nt: TGCGCCAGCAGCTTGGGAGGACTAGCGGGAGTAGAGACCCAGTACTTC
j_gene: TRBJ2-4; abundance: many; d_gene: .; v_gene: TRBV12-3/TRBV12-4; CDR3aa: CASSSRVLAKNIQYF; CDR3nt: TGTGCCAGCAGTTCAAGAGTTTTAGCCAAAAACATTCAGTACTTC
j_gene: TRBJ2-2; abundance: many; d_gene: TRBD1; v_gene: TRBV12-3/TRBV12-4; CDR3aa: CASRLNRGTGELFF; CDR3nt: TGTGCCAGCAGACTGAACAGGGGCACCGGGGAGCTGTTTTTT
j_gene: TRBJ1-1; abundance: .; d_gene: TRBD1; v_gene: TRBV19; CDR3aa: CASSSSGTVNTEAFF; CDR3nt: TGTGCCAGTAGTTCTTCCGGGACAGTGAACACTGAAGCTTTCTTT
j_gene: TRBJ2-5; abundance: many; d_gene: .; v_gene: TRBV27; CDR3aa: CASSSLSLTEQETQYF; CDR3nt: TGTGCCAGCAGTAGTCTTTCTTTGACAGAGCAAGAGACCCAGTACTTC
j_gene: TRBJ2-5; abundance: few; d_gene: TRBD1; v_gene: TRBV4-1; CDR3aa: CASSQGTTGGVETQYF; CDR3nt: TGCGCCAGCAGCCAAGGCACGACAGGGGGAGTGGAGACCCAGTACTTC
j_gene: TRBJ2-4; abundance: many; d_gene: .; v_gene: TRBV6-2/TRBV6-3; CDR3aa: CASSSPPRGGLAKNIQYF; CDR3nt: TGTGCCAGCAGTTCCCCACCGAGGGGGGGCCTAGCCAAAAACATTCAGTACTTC
j_gene: TRBJ1-5; abundance: .; d_gene: .; v_gene: TRBV30; CDR3aa: CAWSVTGSNQPQHF; CDR3nt: TGTGCCTGGAGTGTAACAGGCAGCAATCAGCCCCAGCATTTT